What follows describes a single T cell receptor (beta chain). The data originate from a study of cytomegalovirus exposure and HLA in healthy donors. The PCR had 60 Vbeta and 13 Jbeta primers. Produced via immunoSEQ multiplex PCR; TCRdb's table is partial and in-frame only. The table includes fewer than 200,000 clones, approximately 71% detected once. Sequencing was performed on PBMCs. This TCR derives from a girl between 5 and 17 years old in good health and CMV-seronegative.

The CDR3 protein is CASSPNRGVSGNTIYF. CDR3 DNA: TGCGCCAGCAGCCCGAACAGGGGAGTAAGTGGAAACACCATATATTTT. V is TRBV5-1 and J is TRBJ1-3, with 7 bases identical to TRBD1. With 4 bases clipped from V and 3 bases from J, the junction kept 10 bases outside the gene matches. Germline values: CDR1 SGHRS, CDR2 YFSETQ. This CDR3 has 16 residues.